One sample yielded the 4 T cell receptor beta chains listed below, sequenced in a study of type 1 regulatory T cells. TCRdb re-derived calls from the reads in MiXCR, one entry per CDR3 protein. Here the sample spans approximately 100,000 distinct CDR3 sequences, around a third being singletons. Sequencing used CD4+ T cells, either the whole sample or a sorted fraction (not recorded which). These receptor sequences come from a human donor in good health.

V and J are TRBV6-2 or TRBV6-3 and TRBJ1-1, with a possible D match to TRBD1 (6 bases). Germline CDR1 is MNHEY and CDR2 is SVGEGT. The CDR3 spans 15 residues. Trimming stripped 5 bases from V and 2 bases from J, with 15 bases between. The CDR3 DNA reads as TGTGCCAGCAGTCCTTACGACAGGCTAAACACTGAAGCTTTCTTT. Its translation is CASSPYDRLNTEAFF.

This chain connects TRBV7-2 to TRBJ2-7; 9 nucleotides match TRBD2. Germline V gene data show CDR1 as SGHTA and CDR2 as FQGNSA. The CDR3 has 16 residues. With V trimmed by 0 bases and J by 3 bases, 6 bases remained unmatched. CDR3 in DNA: TGTACCAGCAGCTTAGCCGGCAGCGGGAGGCTCTACGAGCAGTACTTC. As protein: CTSSLAGSGRLYEQYF.

The chain is built from TRBV27 and TRBJ2-2; possibly TRBD2 for D (5 bases). The CDR3 has 17 residues. CDR1 is MNHEY, CDR2 SMNVEV, per germline (reference sequence). V lost 0 bases and J 3 bases, leaving 14 bases between the germline ends. The CDR3 spells CASSLSLASQYTGELFF. DNA for the CDR3: TGTGCCAGCAGTTTATCGCTAGCCAGTCAGTACACCGGGGAGCTGTTTTTT.

This clonotype has a handful of counts. This chain links TRBV19 with TRBJ2-6; D may be TRBD1 (5 bases). Germline V lookup: CDR1 LNHDA, CDR2 SQIVND (reference sequence). There are 14 residues in the CDR3. Trimming left V 7 bases short and J 2 bases short, with 9 bases between. Here the CDR3 DNA reads TGTGCCAGTATGGAACAGGCTGGGGCCAACGTCCTGACTTTC. Translated, it gives CASMEQAGANVLTF.